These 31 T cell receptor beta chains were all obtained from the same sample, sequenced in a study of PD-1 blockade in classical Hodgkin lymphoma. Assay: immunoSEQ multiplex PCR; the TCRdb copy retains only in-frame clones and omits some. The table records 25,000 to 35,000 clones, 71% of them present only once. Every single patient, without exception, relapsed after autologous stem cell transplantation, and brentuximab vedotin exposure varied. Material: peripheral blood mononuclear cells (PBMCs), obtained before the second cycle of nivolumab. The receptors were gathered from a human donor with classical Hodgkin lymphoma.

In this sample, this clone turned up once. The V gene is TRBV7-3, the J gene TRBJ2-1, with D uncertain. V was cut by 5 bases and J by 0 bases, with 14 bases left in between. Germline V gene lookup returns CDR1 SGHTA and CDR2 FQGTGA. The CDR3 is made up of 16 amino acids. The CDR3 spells CASSTRVGASYNEQFF. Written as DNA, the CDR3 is TGTGCCAGCAGCACCCGGGTCGGCGCCTCCTACAATGAGCAGTTCTTC.

The CDR3 sequence is CASSLGASGSEQYF. DNA for the CDR3: TGTGCCAGCAGCTTAGGGGCTTCTGGCTCCGAGCAGTACTTC. The chain uses TRBV7-6 and TRBJ2-5; unclear D gene. Judging by the DNA end, TRBJ2-7 fits better; the J call may be wrong. This CDR3 contains 14 residues. Germline CDR1 and CDR2: SGHVS and FNYEAQ.

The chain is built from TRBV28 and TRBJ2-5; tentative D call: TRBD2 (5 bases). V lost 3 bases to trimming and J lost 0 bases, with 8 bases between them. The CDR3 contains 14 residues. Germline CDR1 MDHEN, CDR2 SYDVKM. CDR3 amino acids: CASSFGDYQETQYF. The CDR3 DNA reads TGTGCCAGCAGTTTCGGGGATTACCAAGAGACCCAGTACTTC.

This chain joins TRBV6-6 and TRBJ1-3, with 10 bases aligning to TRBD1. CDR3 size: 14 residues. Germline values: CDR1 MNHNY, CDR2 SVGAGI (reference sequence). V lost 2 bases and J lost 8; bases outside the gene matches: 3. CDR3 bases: TGTGCCAGCAGTTACGACAGGGGGCTGGACACCATATATTTT. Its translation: CASSYDRGLDTIYF.

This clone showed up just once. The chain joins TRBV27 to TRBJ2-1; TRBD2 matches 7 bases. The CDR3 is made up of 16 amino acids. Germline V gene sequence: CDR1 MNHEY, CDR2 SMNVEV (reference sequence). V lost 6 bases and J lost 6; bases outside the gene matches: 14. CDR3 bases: TGTGCCAGCAGGATAACTAGTACTAGCGTCGGCAATGAGCAGTTCTTC. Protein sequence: CASRITSTSVGNEQFF.

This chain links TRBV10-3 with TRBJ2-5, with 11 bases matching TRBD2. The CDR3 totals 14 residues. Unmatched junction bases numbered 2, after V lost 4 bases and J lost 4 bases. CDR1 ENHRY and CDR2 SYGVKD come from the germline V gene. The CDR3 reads CAISGTSGGETQYF. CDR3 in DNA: TGTGCCATCAGTGGAACTAGCGGGGGAGAGACCCAGTACTTC.

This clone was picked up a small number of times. The DNA of the CDR3 is TGTGCCAGCAGCCAAAGAGCGGGGTCAAACACGCTAGCCAAAAACATTCAGTACTTC. This gives the protein CASSQRAGSNTLAKNIQYF. The V gene is TRBV7-2, the J gene TRBJ2-4; 7 nucleotides agree with TRBD2. Germline V gene data show CDR1 as SGHTA and CDR2 as FQGNSA. V lost 5 bases and J lost 0; bases outside the gene matches: 16. CDR3 length equals 19 residues.

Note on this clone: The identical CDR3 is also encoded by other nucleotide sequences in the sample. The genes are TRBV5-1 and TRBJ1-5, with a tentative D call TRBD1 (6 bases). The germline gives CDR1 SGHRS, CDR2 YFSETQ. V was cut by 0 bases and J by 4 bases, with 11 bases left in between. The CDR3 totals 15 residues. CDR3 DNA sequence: TGCGCCAGCAGCTTGGAGGGACAACGAAATCAGCCCCAGCATTTT. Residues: CASSLEGQRNQPQHF.

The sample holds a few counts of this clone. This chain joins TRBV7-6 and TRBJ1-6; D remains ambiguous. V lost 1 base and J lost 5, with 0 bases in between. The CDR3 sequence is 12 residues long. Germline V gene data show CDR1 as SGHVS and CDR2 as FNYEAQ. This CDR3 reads CASSLDNSPLHF. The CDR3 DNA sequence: TGTGCCAGCAGCTTAGATAATTCACCCCTCCACTTT.

The CDR3 DNA sequence: TGCGCCAGCAGCTGGGCTAGCAGGTCAGATACGCAGTATTTT. It encodes CASSWASRSDTQYF. The chain couples TRBV5-1 to TRBJ2-3; a possible D gene is TRBD2 (5 bases). Germline values: CDR1 SGHRS, CDR2 YFSETQ. CDR3 length: 14 amino acids. Trimming removed 3 bases from V and 4 bases from J, with 12 bases in between.

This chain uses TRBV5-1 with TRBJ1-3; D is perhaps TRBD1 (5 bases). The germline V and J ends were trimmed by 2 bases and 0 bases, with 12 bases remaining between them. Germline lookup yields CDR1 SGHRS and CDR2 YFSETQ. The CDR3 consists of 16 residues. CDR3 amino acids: CASSFYEGPSGNTIYF. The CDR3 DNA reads TGCGCCAGCAGCTTTTACGAGGGGCCCTCTGGAAACACCATATATTTT.

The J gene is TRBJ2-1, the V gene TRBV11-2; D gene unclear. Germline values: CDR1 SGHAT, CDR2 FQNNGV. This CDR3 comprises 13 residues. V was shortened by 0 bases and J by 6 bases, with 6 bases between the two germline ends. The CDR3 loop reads CASSLDRGNEQFF. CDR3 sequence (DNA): TGTGCCAGCAGCTTAGACCGCGGCAATGAGCAGTTCTTC.

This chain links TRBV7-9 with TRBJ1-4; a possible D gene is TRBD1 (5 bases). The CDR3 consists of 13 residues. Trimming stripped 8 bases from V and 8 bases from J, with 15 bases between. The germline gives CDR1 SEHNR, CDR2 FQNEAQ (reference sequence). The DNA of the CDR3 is TGTGCCAGCCAAGGCGGGACGCTAGAAAAACTGTTTTTT. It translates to CASQGGTLEKLFF.

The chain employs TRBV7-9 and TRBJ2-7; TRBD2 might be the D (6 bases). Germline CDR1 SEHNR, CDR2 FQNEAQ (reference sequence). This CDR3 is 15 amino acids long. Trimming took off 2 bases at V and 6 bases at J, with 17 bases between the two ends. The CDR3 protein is CASSLLEGPGGEQYF. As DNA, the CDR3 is TGTGCCAGCAGCTTATTGGAAGGGCCCGGGGGCGAGCAGTACTTC.

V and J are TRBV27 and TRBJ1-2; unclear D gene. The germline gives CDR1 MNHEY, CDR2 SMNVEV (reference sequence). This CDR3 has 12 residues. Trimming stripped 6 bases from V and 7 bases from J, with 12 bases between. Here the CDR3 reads CASRGRVGGYTF. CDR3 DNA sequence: TGTGCCAGCAGAGGGAGGGTGGGTGGCTACACCTTC.

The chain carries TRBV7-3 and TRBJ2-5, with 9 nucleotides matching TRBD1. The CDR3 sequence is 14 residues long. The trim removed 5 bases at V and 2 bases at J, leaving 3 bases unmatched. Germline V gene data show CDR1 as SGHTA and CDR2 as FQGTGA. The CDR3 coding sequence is TGTGCCAGCAGCCAGACAGGGGGGCAAGAGACCCAGTACTTC. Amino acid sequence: CASSQTGGQETQYF.

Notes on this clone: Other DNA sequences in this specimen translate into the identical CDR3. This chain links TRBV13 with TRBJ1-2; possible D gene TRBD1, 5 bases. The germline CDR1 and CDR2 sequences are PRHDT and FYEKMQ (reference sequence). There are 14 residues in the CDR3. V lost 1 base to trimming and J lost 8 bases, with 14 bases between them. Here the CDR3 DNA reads TGTGCCAGCAGCTTAGTGGGGGAGGGTCGGGGCTACACCTTC. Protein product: CASSLVGEGRGYTF. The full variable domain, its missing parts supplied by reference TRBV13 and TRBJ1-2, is AAGVIQSPRHLIKEKRETATLKCYPIPRHDTVYWYQQGPGQDPQFLISFYEKMQSDKGSIPDRFSAQQFSDYHSELNMSSLELGDSALYFCASSLVGEGRGYTFGSGTRLTVV.

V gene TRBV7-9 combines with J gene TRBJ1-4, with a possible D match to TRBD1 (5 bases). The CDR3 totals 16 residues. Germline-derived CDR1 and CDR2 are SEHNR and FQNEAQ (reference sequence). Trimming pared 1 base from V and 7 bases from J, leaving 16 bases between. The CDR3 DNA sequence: TGTGCCAGCAGCTTAGTAGGTGGAGGGGAGGTTGAAAAACTGTTTTTT. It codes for CASSLVGGGEVEKLFF.

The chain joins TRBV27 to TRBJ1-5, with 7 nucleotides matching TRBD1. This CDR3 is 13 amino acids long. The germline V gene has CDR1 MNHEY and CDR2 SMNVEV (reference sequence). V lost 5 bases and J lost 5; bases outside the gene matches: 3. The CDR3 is CASSRDSYQPQHF. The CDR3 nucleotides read TGTGCCAGCAGTCGGGACAGTTATCAGCCCCAGCATTTT.

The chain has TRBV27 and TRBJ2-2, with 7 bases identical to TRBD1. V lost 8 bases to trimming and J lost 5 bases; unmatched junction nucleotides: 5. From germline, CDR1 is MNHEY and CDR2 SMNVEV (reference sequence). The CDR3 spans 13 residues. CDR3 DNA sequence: TGTGCCAGCGCTGAGGGGGCAACCGGGGAGCTGTTTTTT. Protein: CASAEGATGELFF.

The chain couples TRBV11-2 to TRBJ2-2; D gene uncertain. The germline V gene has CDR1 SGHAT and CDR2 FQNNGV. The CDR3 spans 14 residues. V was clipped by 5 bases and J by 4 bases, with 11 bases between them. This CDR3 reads CASSTLTATGELFF. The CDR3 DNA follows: TGTGCCAGCAGCACCCTCACTGCCACCGGGGAGCTGTTTTTT.

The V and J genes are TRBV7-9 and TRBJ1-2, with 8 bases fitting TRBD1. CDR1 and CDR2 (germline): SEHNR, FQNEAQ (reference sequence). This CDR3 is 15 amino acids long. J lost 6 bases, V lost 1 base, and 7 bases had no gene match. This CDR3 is CASSLGVAGGDGYTF. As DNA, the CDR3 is TGTGCCAGCAGCTTAGGTGTGGCAGGGGGCGATGGCTACACCTTC.

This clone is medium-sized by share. The CDR3 loop reads CASSQAPGFKGEAFF. CDR3 nucleotides: TGCGCCAGCAGCCAAGCACCGGGTTTTAAGGGAGAAGCTTTCTTT. The chain couples TRBV4-1 to TRBJ1-1; no clear D gene. This CDR3 has 15 residues. Trimming took 1 base from V and 8 from J, leaving 17 bases between them. The V gene's germline CDR1 is MGHRA and CDR2 YSYEKL.

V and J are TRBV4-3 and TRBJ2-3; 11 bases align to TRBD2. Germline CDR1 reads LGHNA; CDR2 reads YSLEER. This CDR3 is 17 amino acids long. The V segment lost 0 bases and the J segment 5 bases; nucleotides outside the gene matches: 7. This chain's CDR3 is CASSQDGVAGGLDTQYF. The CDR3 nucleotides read TGCGCCAGCAGCCAAGATGGGGTAGCGGGGGGGTTAGATACGCAGTATTTT.

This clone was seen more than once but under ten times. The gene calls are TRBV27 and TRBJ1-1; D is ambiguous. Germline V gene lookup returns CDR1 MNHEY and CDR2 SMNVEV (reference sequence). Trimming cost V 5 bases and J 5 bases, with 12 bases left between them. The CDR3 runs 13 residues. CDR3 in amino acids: CASSLSKKTEAFF. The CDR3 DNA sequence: TGTGCCAGCAGTCTCTCCAAGAAGACTGAAGCTTTCTTT.

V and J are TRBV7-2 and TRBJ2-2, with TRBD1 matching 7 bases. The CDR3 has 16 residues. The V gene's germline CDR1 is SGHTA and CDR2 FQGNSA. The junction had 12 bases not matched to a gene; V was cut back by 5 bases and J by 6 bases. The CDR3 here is CASSPQTGLGSGELFF. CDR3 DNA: TGTGCCAGCAGCCCTCAGACAGGGCTAGGCTCCGGGGAGCTGTTTTTT.

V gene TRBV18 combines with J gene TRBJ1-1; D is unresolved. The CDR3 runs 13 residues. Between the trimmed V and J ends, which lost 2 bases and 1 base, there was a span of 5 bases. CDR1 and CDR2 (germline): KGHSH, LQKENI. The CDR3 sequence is CASSPGKNTEAFF. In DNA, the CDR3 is TGTGCCAGCTCACCAGGGAAGAACACTGAAGCTTTCTTT. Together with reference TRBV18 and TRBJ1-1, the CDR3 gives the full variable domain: NAGVMQNPRHLVRRRGQEARLRCSPMKGHSHVYWYRQLPEEGLKFMVYLQKENIIDESGMPKERFSAEFPKEGPSILRIQQVVRGDSAAYFCASSPGKNTEAFFGQGTRLTVV.

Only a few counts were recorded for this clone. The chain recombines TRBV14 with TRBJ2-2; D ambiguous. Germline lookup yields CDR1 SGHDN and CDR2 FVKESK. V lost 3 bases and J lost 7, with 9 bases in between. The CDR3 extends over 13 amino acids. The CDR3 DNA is TGTGCCAGCAGCCAGCCTCTGGGCGGGGAGCTGTTTTTT. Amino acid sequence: CASSQPLGGELFF. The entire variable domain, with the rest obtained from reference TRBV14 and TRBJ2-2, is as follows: EAGVTQFPSHSVIEKGQTVTLRCDPISGHDNLYWYRRVMGKEIKFLLHFVKESKQDESGMPNNRFLAERTGGTYSTLKVQPAELEDSGVYFCASSQPLGGELFFGEGSRLTVL.

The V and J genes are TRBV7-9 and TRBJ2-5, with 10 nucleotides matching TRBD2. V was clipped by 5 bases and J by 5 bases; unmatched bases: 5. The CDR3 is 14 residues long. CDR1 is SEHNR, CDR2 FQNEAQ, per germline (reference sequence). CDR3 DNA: TGTGCCAGCAGCGTACTAGCGGGGAGGGAGACCCAGTACTTC. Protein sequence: CASSVLAGRETQYF.

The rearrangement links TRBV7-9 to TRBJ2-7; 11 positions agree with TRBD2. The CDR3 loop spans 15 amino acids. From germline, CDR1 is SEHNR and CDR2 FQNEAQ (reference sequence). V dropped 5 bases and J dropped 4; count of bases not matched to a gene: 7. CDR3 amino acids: CASSAPGLAVYEQYF. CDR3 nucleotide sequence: TGTGCCAGCAGCGCACCGGGACTAGCGGTGTACGAGCAGTACTTC.

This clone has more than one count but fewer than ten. The CDR3 loop reads CAIKGDPYNEQFF. CDR3 nucleotides: TGTGCCATCAAGGGGGACCCCTACAATGAGCAGTTCTTC. The chain recombines TRBV10-3 with TRBJ2-1; D possibly corresponds to TRBD1 (6 bases). The CDR3 consists of 13 residues. Trimming removed 7 bases from V and 2 bases from J, with 9 bases in between. The germline V gene encodes CDR1 ENHRY and CDR2 SYGVKD.